This entry lists 2 T cell receptor beta chains sequenced from one sample in a study of T cell changes during pregnancy in multiple sclerosis. The table came from immunoSEQ multiplex PCR; TCRdb's copy has only in-frame clones and leaves some out. The profile shows about 45,000 clones, 75% to 95% of them singletons. The source was CD4+ T cells from peripheral blood mononuclear cells, collected before pregnancy. All receptors come from a female donor with multiple sclerosis, enrolled in a pregnancy study.

This clone was seen once. The chain is built from TRBV6-5 and TRBJ2-1; weak D call: TRBD2 (6 bases). The V gene's germline CDR1 is MNHEY and CDR2 SVGAGI. The CDR3 runs to 13 residues. V lost 1 base, J lost 10 bases, and 11 bases lay in between. Here the CDR3 reads CASSYWRGGEQFF. The CDR3 DNA sequence: TGTGCCAGCAGTTACTGGAGGGGTGGAGAGCAGTTCTTC.

This chain uses TRBV27 with TRBJ1-5; D is unclear. This CDR3 spans 14 amino acids. Trimming stripped 6 bases from V and 6 bases from J, with 15 bases between. From germline, CDR1 is MNHEY and CDR2 SMNVEV (reference sequence). In DNA form, the CDR3 reads TGTGCCAGCAGCCCCGAGTGGAGAAGTCAGCCCCAGCATTTT. This gives the protein CASSPEWRSQPQHF.